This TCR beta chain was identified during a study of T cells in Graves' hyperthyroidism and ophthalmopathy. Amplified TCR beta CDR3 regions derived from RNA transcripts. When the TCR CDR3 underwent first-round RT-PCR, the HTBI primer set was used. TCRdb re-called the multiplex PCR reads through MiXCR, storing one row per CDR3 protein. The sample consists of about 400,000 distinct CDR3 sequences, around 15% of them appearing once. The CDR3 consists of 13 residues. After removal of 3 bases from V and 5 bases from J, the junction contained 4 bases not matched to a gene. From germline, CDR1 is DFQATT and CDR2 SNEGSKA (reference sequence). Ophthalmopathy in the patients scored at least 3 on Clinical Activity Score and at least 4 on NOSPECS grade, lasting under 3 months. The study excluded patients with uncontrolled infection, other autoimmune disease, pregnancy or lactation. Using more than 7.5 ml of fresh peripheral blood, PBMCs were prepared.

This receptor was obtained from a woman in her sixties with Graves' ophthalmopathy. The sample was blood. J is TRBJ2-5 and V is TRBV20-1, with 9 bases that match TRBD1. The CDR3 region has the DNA TGCAGTGCTAGCCGGACAGGGGATGAGACCCAGTACTTC. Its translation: CSASRTGDETQYF.